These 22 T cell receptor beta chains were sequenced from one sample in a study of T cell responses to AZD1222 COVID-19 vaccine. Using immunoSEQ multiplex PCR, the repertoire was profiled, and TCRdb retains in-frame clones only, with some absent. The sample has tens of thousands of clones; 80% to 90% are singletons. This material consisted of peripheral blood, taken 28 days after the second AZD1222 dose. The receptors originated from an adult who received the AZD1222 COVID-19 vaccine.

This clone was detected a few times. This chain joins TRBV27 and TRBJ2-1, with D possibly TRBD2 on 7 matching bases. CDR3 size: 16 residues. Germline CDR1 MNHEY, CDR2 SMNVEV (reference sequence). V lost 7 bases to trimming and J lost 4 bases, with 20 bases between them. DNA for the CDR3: TGTGCCAGCAACCCACTCTTGAGGGGGGGATACAATGAGCAGTTCTTC. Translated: CASNPLLRGGYNEQFF.

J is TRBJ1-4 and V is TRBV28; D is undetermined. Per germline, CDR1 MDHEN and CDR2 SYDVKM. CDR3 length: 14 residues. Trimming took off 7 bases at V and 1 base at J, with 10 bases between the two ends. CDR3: CASIAAGTNEKLFF. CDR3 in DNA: TGTGCCAGCATTGCGGCGGGAACTAATGAAAAACTGTTTTTT.

The CDR3: CASSQVVTQKETQYF. The CDR3 nucleotides read TGTGCCAGCAGCCAAGTAGTTACTCAAAAAGAGACCCAGTACTTC. V gene TRBV14 combines with J gene TRBJ2-5; unclear D gene. This CDR3 is 15 amino acids long. The ends were cut back, 1 base at V and 3 bases at J, with 12 bases in the middle. Germline V lookup: CDR1 SGHDN, CDR2 FVKESK.

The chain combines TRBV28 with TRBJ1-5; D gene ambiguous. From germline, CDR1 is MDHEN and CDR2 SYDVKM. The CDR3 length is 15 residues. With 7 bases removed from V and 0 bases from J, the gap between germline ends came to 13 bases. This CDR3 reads CASTPLKYSNQPQHF. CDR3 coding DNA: TGTGCCAGCACCCCACTCAAGTATAGCAATCAGCCCCAGCATTTT.

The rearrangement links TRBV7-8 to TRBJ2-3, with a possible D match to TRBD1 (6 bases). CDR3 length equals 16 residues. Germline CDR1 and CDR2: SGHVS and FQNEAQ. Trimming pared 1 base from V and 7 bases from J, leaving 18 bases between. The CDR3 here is CASSLGEGGNAHTQYF. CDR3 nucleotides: TGTGCCAGCAGCTTAGGTGAAGGGGGAAACGCGCATACGCAGTATTTT.

The CDR3 DNA reads TGCAGCGTTGACCGCGGGCTAGTTGAGCAGTTCTTC. Protein: CSVDRGLVEQFF. The chain recombines TRBV29-1 with TRBJ2-1; D perhaps matches TRBD2 (5 bases). This CDR3 is built from 12 residues. V was cut by 3 bases and J by 9 bases, with 12 bases left in between. Germline assignment: CDR1 SQVTM and CDR2 ANQGSEA.

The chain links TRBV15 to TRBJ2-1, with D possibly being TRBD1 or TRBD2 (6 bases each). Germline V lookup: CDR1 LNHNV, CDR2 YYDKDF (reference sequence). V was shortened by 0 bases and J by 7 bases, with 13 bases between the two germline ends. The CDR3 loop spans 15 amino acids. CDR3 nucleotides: TGTGCCACCAGCAGAGAGGACAGCGGGTGGAATGAGCAGTTCTTC. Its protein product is CATSREDSGWNEQFF.

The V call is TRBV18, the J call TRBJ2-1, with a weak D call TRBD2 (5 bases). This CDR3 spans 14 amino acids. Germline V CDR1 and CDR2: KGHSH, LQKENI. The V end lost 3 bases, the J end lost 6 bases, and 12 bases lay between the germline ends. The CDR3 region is CASSPKASSNEQFF. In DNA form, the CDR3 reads TGTGCCAGCTCACCGAAAGCTAGCAGCAATGAGCAGTTCTTC.

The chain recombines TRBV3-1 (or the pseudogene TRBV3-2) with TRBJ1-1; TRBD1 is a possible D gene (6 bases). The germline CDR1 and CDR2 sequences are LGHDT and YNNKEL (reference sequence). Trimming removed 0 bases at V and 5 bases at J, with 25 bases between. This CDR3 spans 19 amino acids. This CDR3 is CASSQDLEGVRKGGTEAFF. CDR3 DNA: TGTGCCAGCAGCCAAGATCTGGAGGGGGTACGAAAAGGTGGAACTGAAGCTTTCTTT.

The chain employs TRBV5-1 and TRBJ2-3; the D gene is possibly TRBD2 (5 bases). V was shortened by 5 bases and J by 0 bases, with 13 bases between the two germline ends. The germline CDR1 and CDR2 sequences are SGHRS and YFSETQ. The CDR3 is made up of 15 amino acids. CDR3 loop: CASRTDLSSTDTQYF. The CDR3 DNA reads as TGCGCCAGCAGGACGGACTTATCTAGCACAGATACGCAGTATTTT.

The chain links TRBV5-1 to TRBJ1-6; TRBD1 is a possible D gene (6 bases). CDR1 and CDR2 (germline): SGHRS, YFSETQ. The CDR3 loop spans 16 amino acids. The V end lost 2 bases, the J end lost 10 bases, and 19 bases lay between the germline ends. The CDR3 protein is CASSLSVVRGRSPLHF. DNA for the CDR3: TGCGCCAGCAGCTTAAGCGTCGTCAGGGGCAGGTCACCCCTCCACTTT.

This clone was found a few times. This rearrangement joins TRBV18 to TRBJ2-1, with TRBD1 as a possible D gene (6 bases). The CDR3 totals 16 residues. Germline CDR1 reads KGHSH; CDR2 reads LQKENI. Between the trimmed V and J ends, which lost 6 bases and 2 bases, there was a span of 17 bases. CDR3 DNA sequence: TGTGCCAGCTCGCATGACCCCAGGGGTACCTACAATGAGCAGTTCTTC. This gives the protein CASSHDPRGTYNEQFF.

DNA for the CDR3: TGCGCCAGCAGTGAGACAGGGGTTCAGCCCCAGCATTTT. Its protein is CASSETGVQPQHF. The chain joins TRBV10-2 to TRBJ1-5, with TRBD1 matching over 7 bases. The V gene end was trimmed by 2 bases and the J gene end by 6 bases; junction bases not matched to a gene: 1. CDR1 and CDR2 (germline): WSHSY, SAAADI. The CDR3 contains 13 residues.

CDR3 region: CASSGTLAKNIQYF. The CDR3 DNA sequence: TGTGCCAGCAGCGGGACACTAGCCAAAAACATTCAGTACTTC. The chain links TRBV6-5 to TRBJ2-4; tentatively, D is TRBD1 (6 bases). There are 14 residues in the CDR3. Germline CDR1 MNHEY, CDR2 SVGAGI. Trimming left V 6 bases short and J 0 bases short, with 9 bases between.

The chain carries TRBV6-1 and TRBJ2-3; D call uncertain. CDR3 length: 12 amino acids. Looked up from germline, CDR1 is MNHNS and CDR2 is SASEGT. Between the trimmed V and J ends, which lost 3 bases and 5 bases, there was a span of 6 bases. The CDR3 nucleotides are TGTGCCAGCAGTGAGAGAGGAGATACGCAGTATTTT. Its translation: CASSERGDTQYF.

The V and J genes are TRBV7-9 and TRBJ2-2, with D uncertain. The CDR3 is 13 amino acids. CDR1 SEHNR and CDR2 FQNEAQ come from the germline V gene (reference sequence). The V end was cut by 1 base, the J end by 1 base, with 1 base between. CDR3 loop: CASSLENTGELFF. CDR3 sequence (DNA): TGTGCCAGCAGCTTAGAGAACACCGGGGAGCTGTTTTTT.

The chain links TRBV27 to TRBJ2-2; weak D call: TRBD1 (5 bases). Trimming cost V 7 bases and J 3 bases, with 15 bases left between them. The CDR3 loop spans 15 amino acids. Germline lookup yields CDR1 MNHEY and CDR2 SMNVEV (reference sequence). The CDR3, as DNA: TGTGCCAGCAAAAAGACAGACTCGGACACCGGGGAGCTGTTTTTT. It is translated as CASKKTDSDTGELFF.

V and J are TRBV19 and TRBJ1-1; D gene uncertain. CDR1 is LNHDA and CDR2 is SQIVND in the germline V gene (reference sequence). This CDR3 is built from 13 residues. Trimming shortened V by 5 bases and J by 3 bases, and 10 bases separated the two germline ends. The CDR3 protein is CASSWPSDTEAFF. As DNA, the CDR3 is TGTGCCAGTAGTTGGCCCTCAGACACTGAAGCTTTCTTT. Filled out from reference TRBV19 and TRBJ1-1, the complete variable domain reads DGGITQSPKYLFRKEGQNVTLSCEQNLNHDAMYWYRQDPGQGLRLIYYSQIVNDFQKGDIAEGYSVSREKKESFPLTVTSAQKNPTAFYLCASSWPSDTEAFFGQGTRLTVV.

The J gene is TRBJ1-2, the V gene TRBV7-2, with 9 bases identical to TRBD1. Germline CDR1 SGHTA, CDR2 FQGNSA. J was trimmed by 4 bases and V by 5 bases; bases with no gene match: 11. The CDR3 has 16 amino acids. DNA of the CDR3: TGTGCCAGCAGCATAGGACAGGGGTCTCAAGGCTATGGCTACACCTTC. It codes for CASSIGQGSQGYGYTF.

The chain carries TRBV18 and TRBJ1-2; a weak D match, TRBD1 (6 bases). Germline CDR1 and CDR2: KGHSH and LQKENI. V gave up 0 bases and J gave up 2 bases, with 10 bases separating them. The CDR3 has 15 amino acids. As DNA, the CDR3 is TGTGCCAGCTCACCACCGACAGGTCAAAACTATGGCTACACCTTC. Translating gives CASSPPTGQNYGYTF.

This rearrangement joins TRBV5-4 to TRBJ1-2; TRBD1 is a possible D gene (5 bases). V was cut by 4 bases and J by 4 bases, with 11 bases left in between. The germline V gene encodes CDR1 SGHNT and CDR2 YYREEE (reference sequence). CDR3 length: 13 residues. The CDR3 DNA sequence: TGTGCCAGCAGCCATCCTGACAGCTATGGCTACACCTTC. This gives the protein CASSHPDSYGYTF. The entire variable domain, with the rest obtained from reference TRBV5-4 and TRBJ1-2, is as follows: ETGVTQSPTHLIKTRGQQVTLRCSSQSGHNTVSWYQQALGQGPQFIFQYYREEENGRGNFPPRFSGLQFPNYSSELNVNALELDDSALYLCASSHPDSYGYTFGSGTRLTVV.

CDR3 in amino acids: CASSRGFSYEQYF. In nucleotides, the CDR3 is TGTGCCAGCAGCAGGGGATTCTCCTACGAGCAGTACTTC. The V and J genes are TRBV27 and TRBJ2-7; TRBD1 is a possible D gene (6 bases). Trimming stripped 6 bases from V and 0 bases from J, with 9 bases between. Germline CDR1 is MNHEY and CDR2 is SMNVEV (reference sequence). The CDR3 is 13 residues long.